These 19 T cell receptor beta chains were sequenced from one sample in a study of cytomegalovirus exposure and HLA in healthy donors. The primer mix had 60 Vbeta and 13 Jbeta primers. The data were produced by immunoSEQ multiplex PCR, yet TCRdb's version contains in-frame clones alone and is incomplete. The sample lists about 150,000 clones, around three quarters seen once, with approximately 6.9% in the top ten. The sequencing sample was made of PBMCs. Every receptor here comes from a woman in her 40s in good health and CMV-seropositive.

The V and J genes are TRBV2 and TRBJ1-2; D may be TRBD1 (6 bases). The CDR3 loop spans 13 amino acids. The germline CDR1 and CDR2 sequences are SNHLY and FYNNEI. Between the trimmed V and J ends, which lost 7 bases and 5 bases, there was a span of 14 bases. This CDR3 reads CASTTQGGYGYTF. CDR3 bases: TGTGCCAGCACGACACAGGGCGGGTATGGCTACACCTTC.

V and J are TRBV2 and TRBJ2-3; no clear D gene. CDR1 is SNHLY and CDR2 is FYNNEI in the germline V gene. V lost 4 bases to trimming and J lost 2 bases, with 10 bases between them. The CDR3 consists of 14 residues. As DNA, the CDR3 is TGTGCCAGCAGTGGGCTAGGAAACACAGATACGCAGTATTTT. Protein product: CASSGLGNTDTQYF.

This clone came up once. The chain recombines TRBV10-2 with TRBJ1-2; D not resolved. The CDR3 runs to 15 residues. Per the germline V gene, CDR1 is WSHSY and CDR2 is SAAADI. V lost 0 bases and J lost 5, with 13 bases in between. The CDR3: CASSESIQTTYGYTF. In DNA, the CDR3 is TGCGCCAGCAGTGAGTCGATACAGACCACTTATGGCTACACCTTC.

This chain joins TRBV28 and TRBJ1-2; 10 bases are shared with TRBD1. V was clipped by 6 bases and J by 7 bases; unmatched bases: 5. Germline CDR1 reads MDHEN; CDR2 reads SYDVKM. The CDR3 has 13 amino acids. CDR3 amino acids: CASRRQGAGGYTF. The CDR3 nucleotides are TGTGCCAGCAGGCGACAGGGGGCGGGTGGCTACACCTTC.

V and J are TRBV5-4 and TRBJ1-1, with 8 bases lining up with TRBD1. In germline, CDR1 is SGHNT, CDR2 YYREEE (reference sequence). CDR3 size: 14 residues. With V trimmed by 4 bases and J by 4 bases, 6 bases remained unmatched. The CDR3 DNA follows: TGTGCCAGCAGCGTTCGACAGGGGCTCACTGAAGCTTTCTTT. Translation gives CASSVRQGLTEAFF.

This chain uses TRBV2 with TRBJ1-5; TRBD1 matches 7 bases. V lost 8 bases and J lost 7; bases outside the gene matches: 11. CDR3 length: 14 residues. Germline V gives CDR1 SNHLY, CDR2 FYNNEI. CDR3 residues: CASRSLQGRQPQHF. The CDR3 DNA is TGTGCCAGCCGATCCCTACAGGGGCGCCAGCCCCAGCATTTT. Filled out from reference TRBV2 and TRBJ1-5, the complete variable domain reads EPEVTQTPSHQVTQMGQEVILRCVPISNHLYFYWYRQILGQKVEFLVSFYNNEISEKSEIFDDQFSVERPDGSNFTLKIRSTKLEDSAMYFCASRSLQGRQPQHFGDGTRLSIL.

J is TRBJ2-3 and V is TRBV5-4; 9 bases align to TRBD1. The CDR3 consists of 17 residues. After removal of 0 bases from V and 0 bases from J, the junction contained 5 bases not matched to a gene. In germline, CDR1 is SGHNT, CDR2 YYREEE (reference sequence). The CDR3 DNA sequence: TGTGCCAGCAGCTTGGCCGACAGGGGGGGAAGCACAGATACGCAGTATTTT. Protein sequence: CASSLADRGGSTDTQYF.

The genes are TRBV2 and TRBJ2-1, with unresolved D. V was pared by 6 bases and J by 8 bases, with 11 bases between. This CDR3 is built from 12 residues. From germline, CDR1 is SNHLY and CDR2 FYNNEI. As DNA, the CDR3 is TGTGCCAGCAGCCTAGGCACCCATGAGCAGTTCTTC. The encoded protein is CASSLGTHEQFF.

The chain links TRBV2 to TRBJ1-2, with unresolved D. Trimming took off 1 base at V and 7 bases at J, with 4 bases between the two ends. Germline CDR1 and CDR2: SNHLY and FYNNEI. The CDR3 contains 11 residues. In DNA form, the CDR3 reads TGTGCCAGCAGTGAAGTTAGTGGCTACACCTTC. Protein product: CASSEVSGYTF. Complete variable domain (other parts from reference TRBV2 and TRBJ1-2): EPEVTQTPSHQVTQMGQEVILRCVPISNHLYFYWYRQILGQKVEFLVSFYNNEISEKSEIFDDQFSVERPDGSNFTLKIRSTKLEDSAMYFCASSEVSGYTFGSGTRLTVV.

The CDR3 sequence is CASSRDRLRGTQYF. CDR3 nucleotide sequence: TGTGCCAGCAGCCGGGACAGGCTGAGGGGGACCCAGTACTTC. The J gene is TRBJ2-5, the V gene TRBV11-2; TRBD1 agrees at 8 bases. This CDR3 has 14 amino acids. Germline V gene lookup returns CDR1 SGHAT and CDR2 FQNNGV. The V gene end was trimmed by 5 bases and the J gene end by 7 bases; junction bases not matched to a gene: 9.

The chain combines TRBV6-5 with TRBJ2-5, with D unresolved. V gave up 1 base and J gave up 9 bases, with 15 bases separating them. The CDR3 has 14 residues. Germline V lookup: CDR1 MNHEY, CDR2 SVGAGI. CDR3 residues: CASSYFPQTAAQYF. The CDR3, as DNA: TGTGCCAGCAGTTACTTCCCCCAGACGGCGGCCCAGTACTTC.

The chain is built from TRBV11-2 and TRBJ1-2, with a possible D match to TRBD1 (6 bases). The germline gives CDR1 SGHAT, CDR2 FQNNGV. V gave up 5 bases and J gave up 14 bases, with 18 bases separating them. The CDR3 has 12 amino acids. The CDR3 sequence is CASSPGGWGQTF. The CDR3 nucleotides are TGTGCCAGCAGCCCGGGAGGTTGGGGGCAAACCTTC.

The gene calls are TRBV6-1 and TRBJ2-2; D is undetermined. From germline, CDR1 is MNHNS and CDR2 SASEGT. V shed 2 bases and J shed 1 base, with 11 bases lying between them. The CDR3 covers 16 residues. CDR3 sequence (DNA): TGTGCCAGCAGTGAATCGGGTCACATGAACACCGGGGAGCTGTTTTTT. This encodes CASSESGHMNTGELFF.

The chain links TRBV2 to TRBJ1-3, with 9 bases lining up with TRBD1. Trimming took 5 bases from V and 6 from J; bases not matched to a gene: 11. The CDR3 covers 16 residues. Germline V gene sequence: CDR1 SNHLY, CDR2 FYNNEI. CDR3 residues: CASSPSTGGTSNTIYF. CDR3 nucleotides: TGTGCCAGCAGTCCGTCTACAGGGGGCACGTCAAACACCATATATTTT.

In its sample, this clone was seen a few times. This rearrangement joins TRBV9 to TRBJ2-4, with TRBD2 identical over 11 bases. After removal of 0 bases from V and 7 bases from J, the junction contained 3 bases not matched to a gene. CDR1 and CDR2 from the germline V gene are SGDLS and YYNGEE. The CDR3 contains 15 residues. In nucleotides, the CDR3 is TGTGCCAGCAGCGTAGGGCCTAGCGGGGGGAACATTCAGTACTTC. This translates into CASSVGPSGGNIQYF.

The chain carries TRBV2 and TRBJ2-5; D might be TRBD1 (6 bases). Deletions cut 5 bases from V and 2 bases from J, with 15 bases between. CDR3 size: 15 residues. Germline CDR1 and CDR2: SNHLY and FYNNEI. In DNA, the CDR3 is TGTGCCAGCAGTCTTCGGACAGCCCAACAAGAGACCCAGTACTTC. This encodes CASSLRTAQQETQYF.

This clone was detected only a few times. V is TRBV30 and J is TRBJ2-3; D possibly corresponds to TRBD1 (5 bases). CDR3 length: 14 residues. The germline gives CDR1 GTSNPN, CDR2 SVGIG (reference sequence). V gave up 2 bases and J gave up 0 bases, with 9 bases separating them. The CDR3 loop is CAWSRGLSTDTQYF. CDR3 DNA sequence: TGTGCCTGGAGTAGGGGTCTAAGCACAGATACGCAGTATTTT.

V usage is TRBV6-6 and J usage is TRBJ2-1; D might be TRBD1 (5 bases). The CDR3 contains 13 residues. The germline gives CDR1 MNHNY, CDR2 SVGAGI (reference sequence). The V end lost 6 bases, the J end lost 2 bases, and 8 bases lay between the germline ends. The CDR3 DNA sequence: TGTGCCAGCAGCACAGGTCCCTACAATGAGCAGTTCTTC. Translation gives CASSTGPYNEQFF.

V and J are TRBV10-3 and TRBJ1-6, with 9 bases matching TRBD1. The length of the CDR3 is 13 residues. The ends lost 8 bases at V and 9 bases at J; junction bases unmatched: 5. Germline V gene lookup returns CDR1 ENHRY and CDR2 SYGVKD. Here the CDR3 reads CAIGQGWASPLHF. The CDR3 nucleotides read TGTGCCATCGGACAGGGGTGGGCTTCACCCCTCCACTTT.